This TCR beta chain was profiled in a study of blood T cells in healthy people across ages. CDR1 is LNHDA, CDR2 SQIVND, per germline (reference sequence). The CDR3 has 16 amino acids. Trimming took 1 base from V and 7 from J; bases not matched to a gene: 7. The use of a sample-barcoded 5' primer and a J-beta primer mix characterized a second PCR of roughly 7 to 12 cycles. Each single sample gave us at least 2.5 million CDR3-containing paired-end reads. TCRdb reanalysed the 5' RACE reads using MiXCR and keeps one entry per CDR3 protein. The table has around 620,000 distinct CDR3 sequences, about 25% seen once; the top ten hold around 20%.

This TCR came from a woman aged 70-85 years in good health. The V and J genes are TRBV19 and TRBJ2-1; 10 nucleotides align to TRBD1. Sequencing input: blood. The CDR3 DNA reads TGTGCCAGTAGTATAGTCGGGACAGGGGCGACGAATGAGCAGTTCTTC. Protein product: CASSIVGTGATNEQFF.